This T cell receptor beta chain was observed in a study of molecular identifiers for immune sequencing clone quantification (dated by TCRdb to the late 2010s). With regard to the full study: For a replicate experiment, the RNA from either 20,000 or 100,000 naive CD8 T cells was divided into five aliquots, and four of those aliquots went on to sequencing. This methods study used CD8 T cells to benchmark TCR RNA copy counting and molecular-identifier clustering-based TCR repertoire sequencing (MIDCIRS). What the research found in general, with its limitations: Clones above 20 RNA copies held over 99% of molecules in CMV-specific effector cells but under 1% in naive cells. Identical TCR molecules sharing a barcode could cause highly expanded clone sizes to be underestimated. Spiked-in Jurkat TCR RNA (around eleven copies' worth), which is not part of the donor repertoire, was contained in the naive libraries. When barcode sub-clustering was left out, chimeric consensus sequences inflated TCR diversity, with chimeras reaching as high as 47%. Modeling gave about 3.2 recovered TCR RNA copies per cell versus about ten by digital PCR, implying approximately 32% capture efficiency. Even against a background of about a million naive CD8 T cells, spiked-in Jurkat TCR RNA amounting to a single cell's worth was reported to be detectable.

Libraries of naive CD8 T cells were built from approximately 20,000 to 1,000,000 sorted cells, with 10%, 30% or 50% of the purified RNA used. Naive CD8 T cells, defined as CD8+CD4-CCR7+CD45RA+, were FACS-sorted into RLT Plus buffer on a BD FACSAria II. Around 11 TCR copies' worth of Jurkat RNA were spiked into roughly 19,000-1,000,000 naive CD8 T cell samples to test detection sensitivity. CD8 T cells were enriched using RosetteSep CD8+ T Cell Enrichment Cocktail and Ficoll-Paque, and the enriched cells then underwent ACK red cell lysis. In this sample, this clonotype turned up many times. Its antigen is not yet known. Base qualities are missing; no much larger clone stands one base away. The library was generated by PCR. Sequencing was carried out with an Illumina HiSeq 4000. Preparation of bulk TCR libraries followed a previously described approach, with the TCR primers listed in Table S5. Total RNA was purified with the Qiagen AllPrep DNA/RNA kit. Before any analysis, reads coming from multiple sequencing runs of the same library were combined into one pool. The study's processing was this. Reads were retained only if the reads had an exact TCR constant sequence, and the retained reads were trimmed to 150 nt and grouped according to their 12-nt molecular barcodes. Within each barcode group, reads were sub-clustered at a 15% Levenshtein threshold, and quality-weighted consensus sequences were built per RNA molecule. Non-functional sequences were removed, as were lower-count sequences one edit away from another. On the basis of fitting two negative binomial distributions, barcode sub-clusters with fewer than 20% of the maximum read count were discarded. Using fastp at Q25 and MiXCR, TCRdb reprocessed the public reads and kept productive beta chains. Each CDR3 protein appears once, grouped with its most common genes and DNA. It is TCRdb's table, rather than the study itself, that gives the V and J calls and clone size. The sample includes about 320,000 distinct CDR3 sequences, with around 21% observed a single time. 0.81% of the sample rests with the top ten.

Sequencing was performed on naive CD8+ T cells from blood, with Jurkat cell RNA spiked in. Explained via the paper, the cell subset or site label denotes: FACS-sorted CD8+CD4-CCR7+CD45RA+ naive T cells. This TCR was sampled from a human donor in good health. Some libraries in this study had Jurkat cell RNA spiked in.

The CDR3 sequence is CASSSVNRDTEAFF. At the DNA level, the sequence is TGTGCCAGCAGTTCCGTAAACAGGGACACTGAAGCTTTCTTT. The V and J genes are TRBV7-9 and TRBJ1-1; TRBD1 is a weak D gene call, 6 bases matching. V is cut by 6 bases and J by 3 bases, and the space between the germline ends is 14 bases. From cysteine to phenylalanine, the CDR3 is 14 amino acids long. Just CDR3 DNA is preserved here, 42 bases in frame from base 1. CDR1 and CDR2 are read off the germline V gene (reference sequence) as SEHNR and FQNEAQ. When the CDR3 is completed using the reference TRBV7-9 and TRBJ1-1 genes on either side, the full variable domain is DTGVSQNPRHKITKRGQNVTFRCDPISEHNRLYWYRQTLGQGPEFLTYFQNEAQLEKSRLLSDRFSAERPKGSFSTLEIQRTEQGDSAMYLCASSSVNRDTEAFFGQGTRLTVV.